This entry features one T cell receptor (beta chain) sequence. The data stem from a study of blood T cell repertoires in COVID-19. The protocol was immunoSEQ multiplex PCR, while the TCRdb copy is restricted to in-frame clones and leaves out a portion. Among 650,000 to 800,000 clones, just under 90% were seen once, and the ten largest hold roughly 0.26%. Germline V gives CDR1 LNHNV, CDR2 YYDKDF (reference sequence). Trimming took 1 base from V and 5 from J, leaving 11 bases between them. This CDR3 has 15 residues. Sample: peripheral blood. This receptor was taken from a woman in her late teens or twenties with acute or convalescent COVID-19. V and J are TRBV15 and TRBJ1-4; perhaps TRBD1 as D (5 bases). Here the CDR3 reads CATSRGDRRNEKLFF. CDR3 sequence (DNA): TGTGCCACCAGCAGAGGAGACAGAAGGAATGAAAAACTGTTTTTT.